The 23 T cell receptor beta chains in this list originate from one sample, sequenced in a study of cytomegalovirus exposure and HLA in healthy donors. In the PCR, 60 Vbeta and 13 Jbeta primers were used. Only in-frame clones appear in the TCRdb table, and some are missing; sequencing was by immunoSEQ multiplex PCR. The sample includes under 85,000 clones, around 70% seen only once; the top ten take about a fifth. The material sequenced was PBMCs. The receptor set was obtained from a woman in her twenties or thirties in good health and CMV-seropositive.

This clone occurred a few times. The chain joins TRBV30 to TRBJ1-1; D not resolved. The length of the CDR3 is 13 residues. Trimming left V 0 bases short and J 6 bases short, with 11 bases between. Germline V gene sequence: CDR1 GTSNPN, CDR2 SVGIG (reference sequence). The CDR3 is CAWSVEGYPEAFF. The CDR3 DNA reads as TGTGCCTGGAGTGTCGAGGGATATCCTGAAGCTTTCTTT.

The rearrangement links TRBV28 to TRBJ1-5, with no clear D. Trimming removed 5 bases from V and 2 bases from J, with 13 bases in between. Germline V CDR1 and CDR2: MDHEN, SYDVKM. CDR3 size: 15 residues. The chain's CDR3 is CASSPRVGGNQPQHF. Here the CDR3 DNA reads TGTGCCAGCAGTCCCAGAGTAGGAGGCAATCAGCCCCAGCATTTT.

The chain employs TRBV13 and TRBJ1-2, with 8 nucleotides matching TRBD1. Trimming removed 1 base from V and 8 bases from J; junction bases left unmatched: 12. The germline V gene has CDR1 PRHDT and CDR2 FYEKMQ (reference sequence). CDR3 length: 16 amino acids. The CDR3 spells CASSLAFRGPLSGYTF. CDR3 DNA sequence: TGTGCCAGCAGCTTAGCCTTCAGGGGGCCCTTATCAGGCTACACCTTC.

As concerns this clone: The junction departs from the called germline gene at one end, perhaps through a read error. The V gene is TRBV2, the J gene TRBJ2-2, with 7 bases identical to TRBD1. The V gene's germline CDR1 is SNHLY and CDR2 FYNNEI. This CDR3 comprises 15 residues. The CDR3 protein is CASREDRVGVGELFF. CDR3 sequence (DNA): TGTGCCAGCAGGGAAGACAGGGTGGGGGTCGGGGAGCTGTTTTTT.

V gene TRBV14 combines with J gene TRBJ2-7; D call uncertain. Trimming took 1 base from V and 6 from J, leaving 19 bases between them. The CDR3 totals 16 residues. The germline gives CDR1 SGHDN, CDR2 FVKESK. CDR3 DNA sequence: TGTGCCAGCAGCCAAGTTTGGGCCAGTGCTCGAAGCGAGCAGTACTTC. Translating gives CASSQVWASARSEQYF.

The chain carries TRBV30 and TRBJ1-2, with D perhaps TRBD1 (5 bases). V was cut by 0 bases and J by 6 bases, with 14 bases left in between. The CDR3 totals 14 residues. Germline values: CDR1 GTSNPN, CDR2 SVGIG (reference sequence). The CDR3 nucleotides read TGTGCCTGGAGTGTACTGAGGAGGGGTGATGGCTACACCTTC. This encodes CAWSVLRRGDGYTF.

The rearrangement joins TRBV11-2 to TRBJ2-7, with D possibly TRBD2 on 5 matching bases. Germline V gene data show CDR1 as SGHAT and CDR2 as FQNNGV. The V gene lost 1 base and the J gene lost 4 bases, with 14 bases spanning the gap. This CDR3 region has 15 residues. The CDR3, as DNA: TGTGCCAGCAGCTTAGGTGGTAGCGCTCTTTACGAGCAGTACTTC. Its protein product is CASSLGGSALYEQYF.

This chain joins TRBV5-4 and TRBJ1-2; weak D call: TRBD1 (5 bases). The CDR3 runs 14 residues. Germline values: CDR1 SGHNT, CDR2 YYREEE (reference sequence). V was clipped by 0 bases and J by 8 bases, with 14 bases between them. CDR3 DNA: TGTGCCAGCAGCTTGGCCGCGGGGGAGAGAGGCTACACCTTC. It translates to CASSLAAGERGYTF.

This clone appeared a single time. The chain couples TRBV4-2 to TRBJ2-1, with 7 bases fitting TRBD2. From germline, CDR1 is LGHNA and CDR2 YNFKEQ. The CDR3 covers 14 residues. Trimming removed 8 bases from V and 3 bases from J; junction bases left unmatched: 7. The CDR3 here is CASREEDNYNEQFF. The CDR3 nucleotides are TGTGCCAGCCGGGAGGAAGACAACTACAATGAGCAGTTCTTC.

The chain joins TRBV10-1 to TRBJ2-7; maybe TRBD2 (6 bases). The V and J ends lost 7 bases and 2 bases respectively, with 21 bases between them. CDR3 length: 16 residues. In germline, CDR1 is WNHNN, CDR2 SYGVQD (reference sequence). The CDR3 DNA is TGCGCCAGCAACCGCACTCGCCAGGGACTTGCCTACGAGCAGTACTTC. Translated, it gives CASNRTRQGLAYEQYF.

The rearrangement joins TRBV18 to TRBJ2-5; D might be TRBD2 (6 bases). Germline V CDR1 and CDR2: KGHSH, LQKENI. Trimming shortened V by 6 bases and J by 5 bases, and 19 bases separated the two germline ends. This CDR3 is 15 amino acids long. The CDR3, as DNA: TGTGCCAGCTCCCCAGGATGGACTACCCGGGAGACCCAGTACTTC. This encodes CASSPGWTTRETQYF. The variable domain in full, with the rest retrieved from reference TRBV18 and TRBJ2-5, is NAGVMQNPRHLVRRRGQEARLRCSPMKGHSHVYWYRQLPEEGLKFMVYLQKENIIDESGMPKERFSAEFPKEGPSILRIQQVVRGDSAAYFCASSPGWTTRETQYFGPGTRLLVL.

This clone turned up a few times. V usage is TRBV5-1 and J usage is TRBJ1-1, with 7 positions matching TRBD1. This CDR3 spans 13 amino acids. CDR1 and CDR2 (germline): SGHRS, YFSETQ. V was pared by 5 bases and J by 3 bases, with 4 bases of the junction left unmatched. The CDR3, as DNA: TGCGCCAGCAGTGGGGACAGCGACACTGAAGCTTTCTTT. It encodes CASSGDSDTEAFF. Combining the CDR3 with reference TRBV5-1 and TRBJ1-1 gives the whole variable domain KAGVTQTPRYLIKTRGQQVTLSCSPISGHRSVSWYQQTPGQGLQFLFEYFSETQRNKGNFPGRFSGRQFSNSRSEMNVSTLELGDSALYLCASSGDSDTEAFFGQGTRLTVV.

The chain joins TRBV6-1 to TRBJ2-7; no definite D call. The V end was cut by 0 bases, the J end by 4 bases, with 10 bases between. In germline, CDR1 is MNHNS, CDR2 SASEGT. The CDR3 runs 14 residues. CDR3 loop: CASSEAPYLYEQYF. CDR3 bases: TGTGCCAGCAGTGAAGCCCCCTACCTATACGAGCAGTACTTC.

The chain uses TRBV15 and TRBJ2-3, with no clear D. V shed 5 bases and J shed 2 bases, with 11 bases lying between them. This CDR3 has 14 amino acids. Germline V CDR1 and CDR2: LNHNV, YYDKDF (reference sequence). For the CDR3, the DNA is TGTGCCACCAGCGTGCAGGCATTCACAGATACGCAGTATTTT. Its protein is CATSVQAFTDTQYF.

The rearrangement joins TRBV4-1 to TRBJ2-1, with 10 bases aligning to TRBD2. Germline lookup yields CDR1 MGHRA and CDR2 YSYEKL. There are 15 residues in the CDR3. V shed 4 bases and J 5 bases; nucleotides not matched to a gene: 5. The CDR3 region is CASSPGLAANNEQFF. In DNA, the CDR3 is TGCGCCAGCAGCCCTGGACTAGCGGCCAACAATGAGCAGTTCTTC.

This clone was seen once. The chain is built from TRBV10-1 and TRBJ2-7; 8 bases agree with TRBD2. With V trimmed by 7 bases and J by 6 bases, 11 bases remained unmatched. The CDR3 spans 14 residues. CDR1 is WNHNN and CDR2 is SYGVQD in the germline V gene (reference sequence). CDR3 amino acids: CASIGGLGGFEQYF. Here the CDR3 DNA reads TGCGCCAGCATTGGGGGACTAGGGGGTTTCGAGCAGTACTTC.

The chain is built from TRBV28 and TRBJ2-7; D unresolved. The V end lost 2 bases, the J end lost 2 bases, and 7 bases lay between the germline ends. CDR1 is MDHEN, CDR2 SYDVKM, per germline. This CDR3 has 13 residues. CDR3 region: CASSLPGTYEQYF. The DNA of the CDR3 is TGTGCCAGCAGTTTACCGGGTACCTACGAGCAGTACTTC.

The chain carries TRBV6-5 and TRBJ1-2; 8 nucleotides line up with TRBD1. With V trimmed by 0 bases and J by 8 bases, 11 bases remained unmatched. CDR3 length: 16 residues. The V gene's germline CDR1 is MNHEY and CDR2 SVGAGI. CDR3 loop: CASSYSRRQGQGGYTF. The CDR3 coding sequence is TGTGCCAGCAGTTACTCGCGGCGACAGGGGCAGGGAGGCTACACCTTC.

The V call is TRBV9, the J call TRBJ1-1; 7 nucleotides agree with TRBD1. CDR3 length: 13 residues. V lost 7 bases and J lost 1; bases outside the gene matches: 4. The germline V gene encodes CDR1 SGDLS and CDR2 YYNGEE. The DNA for the CDR3 is TGTGCCAGCGGCCGGGACAGGAACACTGAAGCTTTCTTT. This translates into CASGRDRNTEAFF.

For the CDR3, the DNA is TGTGCCAGCTCACCACTCGCAGCAGGTTATGAAAAACTGTTTTTT. This gives the protein CASSPLAAGYEKLFF. V is TRBV18 and J is TRBJ1-4; D not certain. Trimming pared 1 base from V and 6 bases from J, leaving 12 bases between. Germline lookup yields CDR1 KGHSH and CDR2 LQKENI. CDR3 length: 15 residues.

This chain links TRBV4-2 with TRBJ2-6, with D possibly matching TRBD2 (6 bases). This CDR3 region has 18 residues. The V end lost 0 bases, the J end lost 0 bases, and 12 bases lay between the germline ends. CDR1 and CDR2 from the germline V gene are LGHNA and YNFKEQ. The CDR3 DNA follows: TGTGCCAGCAGCCAAGATTTGGCGGGATTCTCTGGGGCCAACGTCCTGACTTTC. Protein sequence: CASSQDLAGFSGANVLTF.

J is TRBJ2-1 and V is TRBV7-6, with TRBD2 matching over 8 bases. Germline trimming cut 2 bases from V and 7 bases from J; bases unmatched to any gene: 10. Per germline, CDR1 SGHVS and CDR2 FNYEAQ. The CDR3 is 16 amino acids. CDR3 loop: CASSLRAAGAGNEQFF. The DNA for the CDR3 is TGTGCCAGCAGCTTACGGGCAGCGGGAGCGGGGAATGAGCAGTTCTTC.

This clone was seen only once. This chain connects TRBV5-8 to TRBJ2-5; perhaps TRBD2 as D (6 bases). The V end was cut by 5 bases, the J end by 4 bases, with 12 bases between. This CDR3 contains 13 residues. Germline V CDR1 and CDR2: SGHTS, YDEGEE. CDR3: CASSYSSVETQYF. The CDR3 DNA follows: TGTGCCAGCAGTTACTCTAGCGTAGAGACCCAGTACTTC.